Following are 28 T cell receptor beta chains from one sample sequenced in a study of Ad26.COV2.S vaccination and SARS-CoV-2 variants. Clones were read by immunoSEQ multiplex PCR, and TCRdb kept only the in-frame ones, dropping some. The sample comprises about half a million clones, 80% to 90% of which are singletons, and under 2% rests with the top ten. Treatment specified: over 15 received Ad26.COV2.S at low or high dose, single or two shots; about 5 received placebo; per-sample allocation not given. Samples were taken on day 63 after the first vaccine or placebo injection. The sequences come from peripheral blood, collected in a trial of Ad26.COV2.S vaccine versus placebo. Receptor source: a person between 18 and 60 years old who received the Ad26.COV2.S COVID-19 vaccine or a placebo.

On this clone itself: At one end the junction does not follow the germline gene, possibly because of a read error. The same CDR3 arises from other DNA sequences in this sample as well. V gene TRBV29-1 combines with J gene TRBJ1-1; D uncertain. In germline, CDR1 is SQVTM, CDR2 ANQGSEA. The CDR3 spans 13 residues. CDR3 protein: CSVEGNMNTEAFF. CDR3 sequence (DNA): TGCAGCGTTGAAGGAAACATGAACACTGAGGCTTTCTTT.

The chain carries TRBV25-1 and TRBJ2-7; D is possibly TRBD1 (6 bases). Between the trimmed V and J ends, which lost 4 bases and 1 base, there was a span of 17 bases. Germline V gene sequence: CDR1 MGHDK, CDR2 SYGVNS. This CDR3 is built from 16 residues. The CDR3 loop reads CASSASWGTPSYEQYF. In DNA form, the CDR3 reads TGTGCCAGCAGTGCGAGTTGGGGGACACCTTCCTACGAGCAGTACTTC.

This sequence joins TRBV4-1 and TRBJ2-5; 10 bases fit TRBD2. CDR1 MGHRA and CDR2 YSYEKL come from the germline V gene. The length of the CDR3 is 17 residues. The trim removed 2 bases at V and 0 bases at J, leaving 6 bases unmatched. The CDR3 DNA reads as TGCGCCAGCAGCCAAATTGCTAGCGGGAGTCACCAAGAGACCCAGTACTTC. It codes for CASSQIASGSHQETQYF.

The genes are TRBV9 and TRBJ2-3; TRBD2 aligns across 8 bases. The germline V gene has CDR1 SGDLS and CDR2 YYNGEE. CDR3 length equals 15 residues. Unmatched junction bases numbered 4, after V lost 4 bases and J lost 0 bases. CDR3 bases: TGTGCCAGCAGCACTAGCGGCCTAAGCACAGATACGCAGTATTTT. Residues: CASSTSGLSTDTQYF.

The chain carries TRBV6-5 and TRBJ2-3; tentative D call: TRBD2 (5 bases). CDR1 and CDR2 (germline): MNHEY, SVGAGI. V gave up 5 bases and J gave up 2 bases, with 8 bases separating them. The CDR3 totals 13 residues. CDR3 DNA sequence: TGTGCCAGCAGTCACCGGGACACAGATACGCAGTATTTT. Protein sequence: CASSHRDTDTQYF.

The CDR3 here is CASSPTDGAGNTIYF. The CDR3 bases are TGTGCCAGCAGCCCGACAGATGGGGCTGGAAACACCATATATTTT. The V call is TRBV3-1 (or the pseudogene TRBV3-2), the J call TRBJ1-3; a possible D gene is TRBD1 (5 bases). V gave up 4 bases and J gave up 2 bases, with 12 bases separating them. Looked up from germline, CDR1 is LGHDT and CDR2 is YNNKEL (reference sequence). The CDR3 runs 15 residues.

This clone was counted a few times. The chain employs TRBV7-9 and TRBJ1-5; possibly TRBD1 for D (6 bases). The CDR3 is 14 residues long. From germline, CDR1 is SEHNR and CDR2 FQNEAQ (reference sequence). With 5 bases removed from V and 1 base from J, the gap between germline ends came to 9 bases. CDR3 DNA sequence: TGTGCCAGCAGCGACGGACAGAGCAATCAGCCCCAGCATTTT. This codes for CASSDGQSNQPQHF.

This clone has just a few counts. This chain connects TRBV5-4 to TRBJ2-2; D may be TRBD1 (5 bases). The CDR3 has 15 residues. V shed 1 base and J shed 10 bases, with 17 bases lying between them. Germline V gene sequence: CDR1 SGHNT, CDR2 YYREEE (reference sequence). The CDR3 DNA reads as TGTGCCAGCAGCTTGCCAGGGTCAAGAATCACGGAGCTGTTTTTT. Its translation is CASSLPGSRITELFF.

This clone was detected only a few times. The J gene is TRBJ1-2, the V gene TRBV28; TRBD1 is a possible D gene (5 bases). There are 13 residues in the CDR3. Deletions cut 2 bases from V and 2 bases from J, with 6 bases between. The germline V gene has CDR1 MDHEN and CDR2 SYDVKM. The CDR3 sequence: CASSLRDNYGYTF. CDR3 DNA: TGTGCCAGCAGTTTACGGGACAACTATGGCTACACCTTC.

The genes are TRBV10-3 and TRBJ2-3, with D unclear. Germline loops: CDR1 ENHRY, CDR2 SYGVKD. The ends were cut back, 3 bases at V and 0 bases at J, with 4 bases in the middle. The CDR3 covers 13 residues. The CDR3 here is CAISDGSTDTQYF. The CDR3 nucleotides are TGTGCCATCAGTGACGGGAGCACAGATACGCAGTATTTT.

In its sample, this clone was seen a few times. J is TRBJ1-6 and V is TRBV6-5; TRBD1 matches 8 bases. CDR3 size: 14 residues. Germline values: CDR1 MNHEY, CDR2 SVGAGI. The V and J ends lost 2 bases and 9 bases, in that order; junction bases with no gene match: 3. The CDR3 DNA follows: TGTGCCAGCAGTTACAACACAGGGGGTTCACCCCTCCACTTT. Its protein is CASSYNTGGSPLHF.

In this sample, this clone turned up a few times. The chain joins TRBV28 to TRBJ1-6; D remains ambiguous. Trimming cost V 3 bases and J 6 bases, with 9 bases left between them. The CDR3 covers 14 residues. The V gene's germline CDR1 is MDHEN and CDR2 SYDVKM. The CDR3 spells CASSLPQSNSPLHF. CDR3 DNA: TGTGCCAGCAGTTTGCCCCAAAGTAATTCACCCCTCCACTTT. Looking up the rest from reference TRBV28 and TRBJ1-6 gives the full variable domain: DVKVTQSSRYLVKRTGEKVFLECVQDMDHENMFWYRQDPGLGLRLIYFSYDVKMKEKGDIPEGYSVSREKKERFSLILESASTNQTSMYLCASSLPQSNSPLHFGNGTRLTVT.

The V gene is TRBV5-4, the J gene TRBJ2-1; D is ambiguous. From germline, CDR1 is SGHNT and CDR2 YYREEE (reference sequence). The V gene lost 4 bases and the J gene lost 2 bases, with 13 bases spanning the gap. This CDR3 comprises 15 residues. The CDR3 protein is CASSPTGVTYNEQFF. DNA of the CDR3: TGTGCCAGCAGCCCGACTGGGGTCACCTACAATGAGCAGTTCTTC. Supplemented by reference TRBV5-4 and TRBJ2-1, the full variable domain reads ETGVTQSPTHLIKTRGQQVTLRCSSQSGHNTVSWYQQALGQGPQFIFQYYREEENGRGNFPPRFSGLQFPNYSSELNVNALELDDSALYLCASSPTGVTYNEQFFGPGTRLTVL.

The chain recombines TRBV19 with TRBJ1-5; 7 positions agree with TRBD1. The germline gives CDR1 LNHDA, CDR2 SQIVND (reference sequence). V lost 6 bases to trimming and J lost 4 bases; unmatched junction nucleotides: 9. The CDR3 consists of 15 residues. CDR3 sequence reads: CASSEYGQVNQPQHF. The CDR3 bases are TGTGCCAGTAGCGAGTACGGACAGGTTAATCAGCCCCAGCATTTT.

The J gene is TRBJ2-7, the V gene TRBV4-1; TRBD2 agrees at 13 bases. V lost 3 bases, J lost 2 bases, and 4 bases stayed unmatched. The CDR3 sequence is 16 residues long. CDR1 is MGHRA, CDR2 YSYEKL, per germline. CDR3 protein: CASSHSLAGGPYEQYF. As DNA, the CDR3 is TGCGCCAGCAGCCACTCACTAGCGGGAGGGCCCTACGAGCAGTACTTC.

The chain has TRBV20-1 and TRBJ2-7; D gene unclear. The CDR3 is 14 residues long. CDR1 is DFQATT, CDR2 SNEGSKA, per germline (reference sequence). V shed 3 bases and J shed 4 bases, with 16 bases lying between them. The CDR3 DNA reads as TGCAGTGCTAGTAGTACAGACCGTCTATACGAGCAGTACTTC. It encodes CSASSTDRLYEQYF.

This rearrangement joins TRBV28 to TRBJ1-2; tentative D call: TRBD1 (5 bases). The CDR3 is 15 residues long. V dropped 4 bases and J dropped 5 bases, with 17 bases sitting between them. Germline loops: CDR1 MDHEN, CDR2 SYDVKM. CDR3 in DNA: TGTGCCAGCAGTTACAAACCGATTACAGGTTATGGCTACACCTTC. It yields the protein CASSYKPITGYGYTF.

The rearrangement joins TRBV30 to TRBJ2-7; 7 nucleotides agree with TRBD2. Per the germline V gene, CDR1 is GTSNPN and CDR2 is SVGIG (reference sequence). V was clipped by 2 bases and J by 6 bases; unmatched bases: 7. There are 13 residues in the CDR3. The CDR3 DNA is TGTGCCTGGAGTCGGGGCGGGGGAAGCGAGCAGTACTTC. Its translation: CAWSRGGGSEQYF.

The rearrangement uses TRBV21-1 and TRBJ1-5. TRBV21-1 is designated a pseudogene. This CDR3 region has 15 residues. This chain's CDR3 is CASTTEAGGNQPQHF. The CDR3 DNA reads TGTGCCAGCACCACAGAAGCGGGGGGCAATCAGCCCCAGCATTTT.

J is TRBJ2-1 and V is TRBV4-1, with 7 positions matching TRBD2. Germline V gene sequence: CDR1 MGHRA, CDR2 YSYEKL. The junction had 1 base not matched to a gene; V was cut back by 4 bases and J by 7 bases. The CDR3 sequence is 12 residues long. CDR3 amino acids: CASSREGNEQFF. CDR3 nucleotide sequence: TGCGCCAGCAGCCGGGAGGGGAATGAGCAGTTCTTC.

This clone was observed a handful of times. CDR3 DNA: TGTGCCAGCTCACCACCGTGGGAGGTTGGGTACAATGAGCAGTTCTTC. Its protein is CASSPPWEVGYNEQFF. V usage is TRBV18 and J usage is TRBJ2-1; perhaps TRBD2 as D (6 bases). The CDR3 extends over 16 amino acids. CDR1 is KGHSH, CDR2 LQKENI, per germline. V lost 0 bases to trimming and J lost 4 bases, with 13 bases between them.

This clone was counted a few times. The V call is TRBV5-8, the J call TRBJ1-2, with 7 bases matching TRBD1. Unmatched junction bases numbered 13, after V lost 1 base and J lost 7 bases. CDR1 and CDR2 (germline): SGHTS, YDEGEE. The CDR3 is 16 amino acids. This CDR3 is CASSLYSVTGIGGYTF. The DNA of the CDR3 is TGTGCCAGCAGCTTGTATTCTGTGACAGGGATTGGTGGCTACACCTTC.

This clone was seen once. The gene calls are TRBV9 and TRBJ1-1; the match to TRBD1 covers 9 bases. The CDR3 covers 14 residues. J was trimmed by 4 bases and V by 4 bases; bases with no gene match: 5. The germline CDR1 and CDR2 sequences are SGDLS and YYNGEE. The CDR3 region has the DNA TGTGCCAGCAGCCAAACAGGGGGCCCCACTGAAGCTTTCTTT. Protein: CASSQTGGPTEAFF.

This clone turned up a few times. The gene calls are TRBV29-1 and TRBJ1-1; unclear D gene. CDR1 and CDR2 (germline): SQVTM, ANQGSEA. The CDR3 spans 15 residues. The germline V and J ends were trimmed by 2 bases and 1 base, with 14 bases remaining between them. CDR3: CSVERAAKTNTEAFF. CDR3 bases: TGCAGCGTTGAAAGGGCAGCGAAGACGAACACTGAAGCTTTCTTT.

V usage is TRBV7-2 and J usage is TRBJ1-1, with 7 positions matching TRBD1. Trimming cost V 5 bases and J 4 bases; bases outside gene matches: 10. CDR1 and CDR2 from the germline V gene are SGHTA and FQGNSA. The CDR3 runs to 15 residues. The CDR3 sequence: CASSQTGKGFTEAFF. DNA for the CDR3: TGTGCCAGCAGCCAGACAGGGAAAGGGTTCACTGAAGCTTTCTTT.

This sequence joins TRBV11-2 and TRBJ2-1; tentative D call: TRBD2 (6 bases). Between the trimmed V and J ends, which lost 4 bases and 3 bases, there was a span of 10 bases. Per the germline V gene, CDR1 is SGHAT and CDR2 is FQNNGV. The CDR3 length is 14 residues. CDR3 bases: TGTGCCAGCAGCTCTATTAGCGGCTACAATGAGCAGTTCTTC. Translation gives CASSSISGYNEQFF.

The rearrangement links TRBV27 to TRBJ1-1, with D unclear. There are 12 residues in the CDR3. V gave up 6 bases and J gave up 2 bases, with 7 bases separating them. Germline lookup yields CDR1 MNHEY and CDR2 SMNVEV (reference sequence). The CDR3 loop is CASREGNTEAFF. CDR3 in DNA: TGTGCCAGCAGAGAGGGAAACACTGAAGCTTTCTTT.

The V call is TRBV6-6, the J call TRBJ2-7; TRBD1 matches at 8 bases. With V trimmed by 2 bases and J by 3 bases, 3 bases remained unmatched. This CDR3 has 14 amino acids. Germline CDR1 and CDR2: MNHNY and SVGAGI (reference sequence). The CDR3 region is CASSYRTGYYEQYF. In nucleotides, the CDR3 is TGTGCCAGCAGTTACAGGACAGGGTACTACGAGCAGTACTTC.